Shown below are 25 T cell receptor beta chains from a single sample sequenced in a study of CD8 T cells in Susac syndrome. Random hexamers primed reverse transcription of about 0.45 to 1 ug RNA. One entry per CDR3 protein, called by TCRdb with MiXCR from the immunoSEQ multiplex PCR reads. The sample shows roughly 120,000 distinct CDR3 sequences, 90% to 95% of them seen only once. The sequencing sample was made of CD4+ T cells from PBMCs. The receptors were sampled from a human donor with multiple sclerosis.

The table lists this clonotype with a count of one. The gene calls are TRBV7-2 and TRBJ1-5; TRBD1 is a possible D gene (6 bases). The germline CDR1 and CDR2 sequences are SGHTA and FQGNSA. The V gene lost 7 bases and the J gene lost 4 bases, with 17 bases spanning the gap. The length of the CDR3 is 15 residues. Here the CDR3 DNA reads TGTGCCAGCACCAACTGGGGCAGGGGAAATCAGCCCCAGCATTTT. Translation gives CASTNWGRGNQPQHF.

A single count supports this clonotype. This chain joins TRBV20-1 and TRBJ2-1; D ambiguous. CDR1 is DFQATT, CDR2 SNEGSKA, per germline (reference sequence). The CDR3 contains 17 residues. Trimming cost V 0 bases and J 0 bases, with 15 bases left between them. The chain's CDR3 is CSARDVQDWSSYNEQFF. The CDR3 DNA reads TGCAGTGCTAGAGATGTCCAAGATTGGAGCTCCTACAATGAGCAGTTCTTC.

This clonotype was seen a handful of times. J is TRBJ2-2 and V is TRBV20-1; perhaps TRBD1 as D (7 bases). The germline V gene has CDR1 DFQATT and CDR2 SNEGSKA (reference sequence). CDR3 length: 16 amino acids. With 3 bases removed from V and 5 bases from J, the gap between germline ends came to 19 bases. The CDR3 DNA follows: TGCAGTGCTAGGGGAGGACAGGCCGGTAATACCGGGGAGCTGTTTTTT. Translating it yields CSARGGQAGNTGELFF.

The chain joins TRBV23-1 to TRBJ1-5; no clear D gene. TRBV23-1 is designated an ORF whose function remains uncertain. The CDR3 has 14 residues. V lost 0 bases and J 6 bases, leaving 9 bases between the germline ends. In DNA form, the CDR3 reads TGCGCCAGCAGTCAATCGGGTGAAGCTCAGCCCCAGCATTTT. It codes for CASSQSGEAQPQHF.

The V call is TRBV27, the J call TRBJ2-1; 8 bases align to TRBD1. V shed 4 bases and J 12 bases; nucleotides not matched to a gene: 8. From germline, CDR1 is MNHEY and CDR2 SMNVEV (reference sequence). The CDR3 spans 13 residues. The DNA of the CDR3 is TGTGCCAGCAGTTCGCCCAGGGGGCTAGGGCAGTTCTTC. Its translation is CASSSPRGLGQFF.

This clonotype was counted once. The V gene is TRBV3-1, the J gene TRBJ2-3; 7 nucleotides align to TRBD1. The germline V gene has CDR1 LGHDT and CDR2 YNNKEL (reference sequence). This CDR3 has 15 residues. V lost 4 bases and J lost 0; bases outside the gene matches: 4. The DNA of the CDR3 is TGTGCCAGCAGCCGACGACAGGGAAGCACAGATACGCAGTATTTT. Residues: CASSRRQGSTDTQYF.

The chain carries TRBV18 and TRBJ1-5; the D is unclear. This CDR3 region has 12 residues. V lost 3 bases and J 4 bases, leaving 4 bases between the germline ends. Germline V lookup: CDR1 KGHSH, CDR2 LQKENI. The CDR3 bases are TGTGCCAGCTCACCGACGAATCAGCCCCAGCATTTT. It is translated as CASSPTNQPQHF. Looking up the rest from reference TRBV18 and TRBJ1-5 gives the full variable domain: NAGVMQNPRHLVRRRGQEARLRCSPMKGHSHVYWYRQLPEEGLKFMVYLQKENIIDESGMPKERFSAEFPKEGPSILRIQQVVRGDSAAYFCASSPTNQPQHFGDGTRLSIL.

This chain joins TRBV9 and TRBJ1-2; D is unclear. The CDR3 spans 12 residues. V was clipped by 0 bases and J by 11 bases, with 11 bases between them. Germline-derived CDR1 and CDR2 are SGDLS and YYNGEE. This chain's CDR3 is CASSVGSVRYTF. The CDR3 region has the DNA TGTGCCAGCAGCGTAGGCTCAGTCAGGTACACCTTC.

This chain joins TRBV28 and TRBJ2-7; D is undetermined. This CDR3 has 15 residues. CDR1 is MDHEN and CDR2 is SYDVKM in the germline V gene. The germline V and J ends were trimmed by 3 bases and 6 bases, with 18 bases remaining between them. The CDR3 loop is CASSFIDTTGSEQYF. CDR3 coding DNA: TGTGCCAGCAGTTTTATCGACACCACGGGTTCCGAGCAGTACTTC.

In this sample, this clonotype turned up once. V usage is TRBV7-3 and J usage is TRBJ2-5; D is uncertain. The CDR3 covers 13 residues. Trimming shortened V by 4 bases and J by 5 bases, and 11 bases separated the two germline ends. Germline V gene lookup returns CDR1 SGHTA and CDR2 FQGTGA. The CDR3 coding sequence is TGTGCCAGCAGCTCCGAGCCTCTGGAGACCCAGTACTTC. Protein: CASSSEPLETQYF.

This chain joins TRBV6-5 and TRBJ2-7; D is ambiguous. With 5 bases removed from V and 3 bases from J, the gap between germline ends came to 11 bases. This CDR3 has 13 residues. CDR1 and CDR2 (germline): MNHEY, SVGAGI. CDR3 bases: TGTGCCAGCAGTAGGTTCCGCTACTACGAGCAGTACTTC. Translated: CASSRFRYYEQYF.

The chain is built from TRBV15 and TRBJ2-7; D is possibly TRBD1 (6 bases). Germline V gives CDR1 LNHNV, CDR2 YYDKDF (reference sequence). V was clipped by 3 bases and J by 0 bases, with 15 bases between them. The CDR3 covers 16 residues. In nucleotides, the CDR3 is TGTGCCACCAGCAGGGGCAGGGACATAAGCTCCTACGAGCAGTACTTC. Amino acid sequence: CATSRGRDISSYEQYF.

The rearrangement uses TRBV29-1 and TRBJ2-7; D is perhaps TRBD1 or TRBD2 (5 bases each). Germline-derived CDR1 and CDR2 are SQVTM and ANQGSEA. CDR3 length equals 14 residues. Deletions cut 3 bases from V and 0 bases from J, with 12 bases between. CDR3 protein: CSVDRGVNSYEQYF. The CDR3 DNA reads as TGCAGCGTTGATAGAGGGGTCAACTCCTACGAGCAGTACTTC.

This clonotype was seen once. The DNA is left out, because the CDR3 cannot be placed on it with certainty; the CDR3 is given as TCRdb lists it. This rearrangement joins TRBV29-1 to TRBJ2-7; the table's D call, TRBD2, has no DNA check behind it. Germline V gene sequence: CDR1 SQVTM, CDR2 ANQGSEA. The CDR3 has 11 amino acids, counting both end residues. CDR3 sequence: CSVGTGTRSYF.

The V gene is TRBV7-3, the J gene TRBJ1-2, with TRBD1 as a possible D gene (5 bases). Germline V gene data show CDR1 as SGHTA and CDR2 as FQGTGA. The CDR3 has 17 residues. Trimming left V 0 bases short and J 7 bases short, with 21 bases between. The CDR3, as DNA: TGTGCCAGCAGCTTAACCGAGACGGGGGGACTAGGACCTGGCTACACCTTC. Encoded protein: CASSLTETGGLGPGYTF.

The chain couples TRBV7-9 to TRBJ1-3, with no clear D. The CDR3 contains 16 residues. Germline V lookup: CDR1 SEHNR, CDR2 FQNEAQ (reference sequence). Deletions cut 5 bases from V and 0 bases from J, with 14 bases between. The CDR3 nucleotides are TGTGCCAGCAGCGTTACGAAGGGATCCTCTGGAAACACCATATATTTT. It codes for CASSVTKGSSGNTIYF. Looking up the rest from reference TRBV7-9 and TRBJ1-3 gives the full variable domain: DTGVSQNPRHKITKRGQNVTFRCDPISEHNRLYWYRQTLGQGPEFLTYFQNEAQLEKSRLLSDRFSAERPKGSFSTLEIQRTEQGDSAMYLCASSVTKGSSGNTIYFGEGSWLTVV.

This chain uses TRBV3-1 with TRBJ2-7; no reliable D call. Trimming stripped 7 bases from V and 5 bases from J, with 18 bases between. CDR1 and CDR2 (germline): LGHDT, YNNKEL (reference sequence). CDR3 size: 14 residues. CDR3 in DNA: TGTGCCAGCACCCCCGGGTTCCGGCTCGACGAGCAGTACTTC. Protein sequence: CASTPGFRLDEQYF.

The J gene is TRBJ1-2, the V gene TRBV2, with 7 bases fitting TRBD1. The trim removed 5 bases at V and 5 bases at J, leaving 8 bases unmatched. Germline V lookup: CDR1 SNHLY, CDR2 FYNNEI. This CDR3 region has 14 residues. CDR3 sequence: CASSTGVSVYGYTF. CDR3 coding DNA: TGTGCCAGCAGTACAGGGGTATCGGTTTATGGCTACACCTTC.

This chain links TRBV5-4 with TRBJ2-3, with a possible D match to TRBD1 (6 bases). The germline CDR1 and CDR2 sequences are SGHNT and YYREEE (reference sequence). Trimming took off 1 base at V and 6 bases at J, with 9 bases between the two ends. This CDR3 has 13 residues. The CDR3 loop is CASSLRTGDTQYF. The CDR3 DNA is TGTGCCAGCAGCTTGCGTACAGGGGATACGCAGTATTTT.

A few counts support this clonotype. The chain uses TRBV29-1 and TRBJ2-7, with a possible D match to TRBD1 (6 bases). The CDR3 extends over 14 amino acids. V was trimmed by 5 bases and J by 3 bases, leaving 17 bases between them. Looked up from germline, CDR1 is SQVTM and CDR2 is ANQGSEA. Written as DNA, the CDR3 is TGCAGCGTTTCACGCCCGGGACACTTCTACGAGCAGTACTTC. Its protein product is CSVSRPGHFYEQYF.

This sequence joins TRBV2 and TRBJ2-5; D unresolved. The CDR3 has 15 residues. V was pared by 7 bases and J by 2 bases, with 17 bases between. From germline, CDR1 is SNHLY and CDR2 FYNNEI. DNA of the CDR3: TGTGCCAGCACCTCACAAACAGCTTTACAAGAGACCCAGTACTTC. As protein: CASTSQTALQETQYF.

The V and J genes are TRBV4-1 and TRBJ1-2, with D maybe TRBD1 (5 bases). The CDR3 is 15 residues long. Germline loops: CDR1 MGHRA, CDR2 YSYEKL. Trimming took off 1 base at V and 2 bases at J, with 11 bases between the two ends. The CDR3 region has the DNA TGCGCCAGCAGCCAAGGTTTCCAGGGAAACTATGGCTACACCTTC. Translating gives CASSQGFQGNYGYTF.

V and J are TRBV18 and TRBJ2-7; D possibly corresponds to TRBD2 (6 bases). Germline V lookup: CDR1 KGHSH, CDR2 LQKENI. This CDR3 is 14 amino acids long. The V end lost 8 bases, the J end lost 2 bases, and 16 bases lay between the germline ends. The CDR3 nucleotides are TGTGCCAGCCGCAACCGCGGGACCACCTACGAGCAGTACTTC. Its translation is CASRNRGTTYEQYF.

This rearrangement joins TRBV9 to TRBJ1-1; 7 bases match TRBD1. Trimming took 3 bases from V and 5 from J; bases not matched to a gene: 16. The germline V gene encodes CDR1 SGDLS and CDR2 YYNGEE. CDR3 length: 17 amino acids. DNA for the CDR3: TGTGCCAGCAGCGCGTCCGCCGCCCGACAGGGTAAGACTGAAGCTTTCTTT. Amino acid sequence: CASSASAARQGKTEAFF.

The chain links TRBV4-1 to TRBJ2-5; D is perhaps TRBD1 or TRBD2 (5 bases each). The V gene lost 7 bases and the J gene lost 1 base, with 25 bases spanning the gap. CDR3 length: 18 amino acids. Per the germline V gene, CDR1 is MGHRA and CDR2 is YSYEKL. The CDR3, as DNA: TGCGCCAGCACCCTAGAGGAGATCCCCGGGGCTAGCCAAGAGACCCAGTACTTC. Protein sequence: CASTLEEIPGASQETQYF.